The rows below give T cell receptor beta chains drawn from one sample of a study of T cells in Graves' hyperthyroidism and ophthalmopathy. TCRdb independently ran MiXCR on the multiplex PCR reads; one entry per CDR3 protein. Of roughly 400,000 distinct CDR3 sequences listed, 20% to 25% are singletons. Sequencing was performed on blood. These receptors were taken from a man in his fifties or sixties with Graves' hyperthyroidism. Both conserved end residues are part of each CDR3. The D gene is left open where the match is weak. The listing skips clone size in some rows; elsewhere it reads once, few, many or a size class.

len	v_gene	d_gene	j_gene	abundance	CDR3nt	CDR3aa
13	TRBV18	NA	TRBJ2-7	few	TGTGCCAGCCAACCCGGAATGGTCAGCGAGCAGTACTTC	CASQPGMVSEQYF
15	TRBV11-2	NA	TRBJ1-2	NA	TGTGCCAGCAGCTTAGGGGGGTTAGGAAGTGATGGCTACACCTTC	CASSLGGLGSDGYTF
17	TRBV7-2	TRBD2	TRBJ2-1	many	TGTGCCAGCAGCTTACGGTCTAGCGGGTTTGGCTACAATGAGCAGTTCTTC	CASSLRSSGFGYNEQFF
16	TRBV7-2	TRBD2	TRBJ2-7	many	TGTGCCAGCAGCCCAGGACTAGCGGGAACAGCCTACGAGCAGTACTTC	CASSPGLAGTAYEQYF
14	TRBV29-1	TRBD1	TRBJ2-1	few	TGCAGCGTTGTCTCCGGACAGGGGGCTGATGAGCAGTTCTTC	CSVVSGQGADEQFF
14	TRBV7-3	TRBD2	TRBJ2-2	many	TGTGCCAGCAGCTTAGCGGGAGGAAACGGGGAGCTGTTTTTT	CASSLAGGNGELFF
17	TRBV5-6	NA	TRBJ1-5	NA	TGTGCCAGCAGCTACGGCCGGGGCCCCAGGATGGGTCAGCCCCAGCATTTT	CASSYGRGPRMGQPQHF
13	TRBV30	NA	TRBJ2-7	few	TGTGCCTGGAGGGAACCCCAGGGGTACGAGCAGTACTTC	CAWREPQGYEQYF
13	TRBV6-1	NA	TRBJ1-2	NA	TGTGCCAGCAAGTCGACGTCATACTATGGCTACACCTTC	CASKSTSYYGYTF
16	TRBV20-1	TRBD2	TRBJ2-1	many	TGCAGTGCTAGCGGTACTAGCGGGGGGACCTACAATGAGCAGTTCTTC	CSASGTSGGTYNEQFF
14	TRBV3-1	NA	TRBJ1-1	many	TGTGCCAGCAGCCAGGGGGGCCTGAACACTGAAGCTTTCTTT	CASSQGGLNTEAFF
15	TRBV5-5	NA	TRBJ1-5	NA	TGTGCCAGCAGCTTGGGATCTGGCGGAGCGTCGGTCCAGCATTTT	CASSLGSGGASVQHF
18	TRBV27	TRBD2	TRBJ2-6	NA	TGTGCCAGCAGTGCCGGGACTAGCGGAGCCTCTGGGGCCAACGTCCTGACTTTC	CASSAGTSGASGANVLTF
20	TRBV28	NA	TRBJ1-5	NA	TGTGCCAGCAGTCCACTAGGGTTTGTCGGTCGGGAGGGCCTAAGAGATACGCAGCATTTT	CASSPLGFVGREGLRDTQHF
14	TRBV7-3	NA	TRBJ2-2	NA	TGTGCCAGCAGCCCAGCCAGGGGCACCGGGGAGCTGTTTTTT	CASSPARGTGELFF
16	TRBV19	TRBD2	TRBJ2-1	NA	TGTGCCAGTAGTATAGCGACTAGCGGGAGGTTCAATGAGCAGTTCTTC	CASSIATSGRFNEQFF
15	TRBV9	NA	TRBJ2-2	NA	TGTGCCAGCAGCGTAGCGACTGAGCGGTCCGGGGAGCTGTTTTTT	CASSVATERSGELFF
14	TRBV18	TRBD1	TRBJ1-3	few	TGTGCCAGCTCACGAGGGGGCGCAGGAAACACCATATATTTT	CASSRGGAGNTIYF
13	TRBV28	TRBD1	TRBJ2-7	many	TGTGCCGCGTCCGGGACAGGGAGTTACGAGCAGTACTTC	CAASGTGSYEQYF
12	TRBV6-1	NA	TRBJ2-3	many	TGTGCCAGCAGAAGCGGGACAGATACGCAGTATTTT	CASRSGTDTQYF
14	TRBV10-2	NA	TRBJ2-7	NA	TGCGCCAGCTCTAGTCGGGAGACCGGCAACGAGCAGTACTTC	CASSSRETGNEQYF